The rows below give T cell receptor beta chains drawn from one sample of a study of blood T cell repertoires in COVID-19. Clones were sequenced by immunoSEQ multiplex PCR, and TCRdb holds only the in-frame ones, with some missing. The sample includes approximately 150,000 clones, 70% to 90% of them seen just once. Specimen: peripheral blood. These receptors were obtained from a man in his 70s with active COVID-19. Each CDR3 is given with its conserved first and last residue. A D gene is named only where the DNA matches it firmly. The size field is filled for only some rows; it gives once, few, many or a size class.

V	size	D	J	CDR3	DNA
TRBV11-3	NA	TRBD2	TRBJ2-2	CASSLTLGLAGGGGTGELFF	TGTGCCAGCAGCTTAACCCTTGGGCTAGCGGGAGGGGGAGGCACCGGGGAGCTGTTTTTT
TRBV14	once	TRBD2	TRBJ2-1	CASSHPGGTSLYNEQFF	TGTGCCAGCAGCCACCCCGGTGGGACTAGCCTATACAATGAGCAGTTCTTC
TRBV28	NA	NA	TRBJ1-5	CATKRGSGNQPQHF	TGTGCCACCAAAAGGGGATCAGGCAATCAGCCCCAGCATTTT
TRBV5-1	NA	TRBD2	TRBJ2-1	CASSRSGGPDNEQFF	TGCGCCAGCAGCCGGTCGGGAGGGCCTGACAATGAGCAGTTCTTC
TRBV28	NA	TRBD2	TRBJ2-2	CASSLGLAGVKGELFF	TGTGCCAGCAGTTTGGGACTAGCGGGAGTTAAGGGGGAGCTGTTTTTT
TRBV6-5	NA	TRBD1	TRBJ2-7	CASSQGQINYEQYF	TGTGCCAGCAGTCAGGGACAGATTAACTACGAGCAGTACTTC
TRBV9	NA	NA	TRBJ1-6	CASSVGGNGSPLHF	TGTGCCAGCAGCGTAGGAGGGAACGGTTCACCCCTCCACTTT
TRBV11-2	NA	TRBD1	TRBJ2-1	CASSSSGQGADEQFF	TGTGCCAGCAGCTCCTCTGGACAGGGGGCCGATGAGCAGTTCTTC
TRBV10-1	NA	TRBD2	TRBJ2-3	CASSEGGGYETSGRREGDTQYF	TGCGCCAGCAGTGAGGGCGGGGGGTACGAGACTAGCGGGAGACGGGAGGGAGATACGCAGTATTTT
TRBV16	NA	NA	TRBJ1-1	CASSSSPIQGSEAFF	TGTGCCAGCAGCAGCAGTCCTATTCAGGGTAGTGAAGCTTTCTTT
TRBV7-8	NA	TRBD2	TRBJ2-1	CASGLAGGNEQFF	TGTGCCAGCGGGTTAGCGGGAGGGAATGAGCAGTTCTTC
TRBV5-4	NA	NA	TRBJ2-7	CASSLETGSYEQYF	TGTGCCAGCAGCTTGGAAACAGGATCCTACGAGCAGTACTTC
TRBV28	NA	NA	TRBJ1-5	CASSSLLRGGQPQHF	TGTGCCAGCAGTTCTCTCCTGCGGGGAGGGCAGCCCCAGCATTTT
TRBV12-5	NA	NA	TRBJ2-5	CASGLVQGGWETQYF	TGTGCTAGTGGTTTGGTACAGGGGGGGTGGGAGACCCAGTACTTC
TRBV4-3	NA	TRBD2	TRBJ2-5	CASSRSAGGQETQYF	TGCGCCAGCAGCCGGAGCGCGGGAGGACAAGAGACCCAGTACTTC
TRBV4-1	NA	NA	TRBJ1-1	CASSQDWRSENTEAFF	TGCGCCAGCAGCCAAGATTGGCGGTCTGAGAACACTGAAGCTTTCTTT
TRBV29-1	NA	TRBD1	TRBJ2-4	CSVEDRGQFRNIQYF	TGCAGCGTTGAAGATCGGGGACAGTTTAGAAACATTCAGTACTTC
TRBV4-1	few	NA	TRBJ2-3	CASSRSAVFTDTQYF	TGCGCCAGCAGTCGGTCGGCGGTTTTCACAGATACGCAGTATTTT
TRBV27	NA	NA	TRBJ2-3	CASSLKPSRGADTQYF	TGTGCCAGCAGTTTAAAACCCAGCAGGGGCGCAGATACGCAGTATTTT
TRBV18	NA	NA	TRBJ2-3	CASSPSGGYIRADTQYF	TGTGCCAGCTCACCTAGCGGAGGTTACATACGAGCAGATACGCAGTATTTT
TRBV6-5	once	NA	TRBJ2-7	CAARGVSRGHEQYF	TGTGCCGCTCGCGGGGTATCGAGGGGCCACGAGCAGTACTTC
TRBV27	NA	NA	TRBJ1-4	CASSLLTGTRGGEKLFF	TGTGCCAGCAGTTTGTTAACAGGGACCCGTGGGGGTGAAAAACTGTTTTTT
TRBV14	NA	NA	TRBJ1-1	CASSHPLETEAFF	TGTGCCAGCAGCCACCCCCTAGAGACTGAAGCTTTCTTT
TRBV29-1	NA	NA	TRBJ2-5	CSALDFRETQYF	TGCAGCGCCTTGGACTTTCGGGAGACCCAGTACTTC
TRBV12-3/TRBV12-4	few	NA	TRBJ2-2	CASSLYNTGELFF	TGTGCCAGCAGTCTTTATAACACCGGGGAGCTGTTTTTT
TRBV3-1/TRBV3-2	NA	TRBD2	TRBJ2-1	CASSRRLAGDGGAYNEQFF	TGTGCCAGCAGCCGTCGACTAGCGGGAGATGGCGGTGCCTACAATGAGCAGTTCTTC
TRBV18	NA	TRBD1	TRBJ1-5	CASSPDRGGNQPQHF	TGTGCCAGCTCACCCGACAGGGGAGGCAATCAGCCCCAGCATTTT
TRBV27	once	TRBD2	TRBJ2-1	CASSPGTSGRNEQFF	TGTGCCAGCAGTCCTGGGACTAGCGGGAGGAATGAGCAGTTCTTC
TRBV28	NA	TRBD1	TRBJ1-1	CASSPSGQVNTEAFF	TGTGCCAGCAGCCCCTCCGGACAGGTGAACACTGAAGCTTTCTTT
TRBV29-1	NA	TRBD1	TRBJ1-1	CSADRGVNTEAFF	TGCAGCGCCGACAGGGGGGTGAACACTGAAGCTTTCTTT
TRBV27	NA	TRBD1	TRBJ2-7	CASSQTGVVYEQYF	TGTGCCAGCAGTCAGACAGGGGTCGTCTACGAGCAGTACTTC
TRBV6-5	NA	NA	TRBJ1-2	CASFAGEYGYTF	TGTGCCAGCTTCGCAGGCGAGTATGGCTACACCTTC
TRBV4-2	once	TRBD2	TRBJ2-1	CASSQEGLTGRDEQFF	TGTGCCAGCAGCCAAGAAGGGCTAACTGGGAGGGATGAGCAGTTCTTC
TRBV3-1/TRBV3-2	NA	NA	TRBJ2-1	CASSIRGVANEQFF	TGTGCCAGCAGCATACGAGGTGTGGCCAATGAGCAGTTCTTC
TRBV7-2	few	TRBD1	TRBJ1-2	CASSLVGTGISDYGYTF	TGTGCCAGCAGCTTAGTTGGGACAGGGATTTCAGACTATGGCTACACCTTC
TRBV6-5	NA	NA	TRBJ2-4	CASSPQGWDIQYF	TGTGCCAGCAGTCCCCAGGGATGGGACATTCAGTACTTC
TRBV19	NA	NA	TRBJ2-1	CASSIGWRGGYNEQFF	TGTGCCAGTAGTATTGGGTGGCGGGGTGGCTACAATGAGCAGTTCTTC
TRBV28	NA	NA	TRBJ2-7	CASSLFAGPQQYF	TGTGCCAGCAGTTTATTCGCAGGGCCCCAGCAGTACTTC
TRBV9	NA	TRBD1	TRBJ2-5	CASSSGQGAIRETQYF	TGTGCCAGCAGCTCCGGACAGGGGGCGATCCGAGAGACCCAGTACTTC
TRBV5-1	NA	TRBD1	TRBJ2-2	CASSSGQGATGELFF	TGCGCCAGCAGCTCGGGACAGGGGGCCACCGGGGAGCTGTTTTTT
TRBV14	few	NA	TRBJ1-3	CASSQWGEISGNTIYF	TGTGCCAGCAGCCAATGGGGGGAAATCTCTGGAAACACCATATATTTT
TRBV6-2/TRBV6-3	once	NA	TRBJ2-2	CASSYWAGGTGELFF	TGTGCCAGCAGTTATTGGGCAGGTGGCACCGGGGAGCTGTTTTTT
TRBV28	NA	NA	TRBJ2-4	CASRRNSGTAKNIQYF	TGTGCCAGCAGGCGAAACAGTGGAACGGCCAAAAACATTCAGTACTTC
TRBV27	NA	NA	TRBJ2-5	CASSLWGDQETQYF	TGTGCCAGCAGCCTATGGGGGGACCAAGAGACCCAGTACTTC
TRBV21-1	NA	NA	TRBJ2-2	CASSKATVGELFF	TGTGCCAGCAGCAAAGCGACAGTCGGGGAGCTGTTTTTT
TRBV5-1	NA	TRBD1	TRBJ1-2	CASSSGGQGFFGYTF	TGCGCCAGCAGCTCCGGGGGACAGGGGTTTTTTGGCTACACCTTC
TRBV6-6	NA	TRBD2	TRBJ2-2	CASRRTPGGAQTGELFF	TGTGCCAGCAGGCGAACCCCCGGGGGGGCACAAACCGGGGAGCTGTTTTTT
TRBV7-9	NA	NA	TRBJ2-7	CASSLGEFYEQYF	TGTGCCAGCAGCTTAGGGGAGTTCTACGAGCAGTACTTC
TRBV9	NA	NA	TRBJ2-7	CASSVAPTGVGSYEQYF	TGTGCCAGCAGCGTAGCCCCCACGGGGGTAGGTTCCTACGAGCAGTACTTC
TRBV7-8	NA	TRBD2	TRBJ2-1	CASSLRRGLAGGAYNEQFF	TGTGCCAGCAGCTTAAGACGGGGGTTAGCGGGAGGAGCGTACAATGAGCAGTTCTTC
TRBV6-2/TRBV6-3	NA	TRBD2	TRBJ2-1	CASRPIAGEHNEQFF	TGTGCCAGCAGACCTATAGCGGGAGAACACAATGAGCAGTTCTTC
TRBV18	NA	NA	TRBJ2-5	CASSPGFVSTVQETQYF	TGTGCCAGCTCACCAGGGTTCGTCTCGACAGTCCAAGAGACCCAGTACTTC
TRBV5-1	once	NA	TRBJ1-1	CASSLVGGSDTEAFF	TGCGCCAGCAGCTTGGTTGGGGGGTCGGACACTGAAGCTTTCTTT
TRBV10-3	NA	TRBD2	TRBJ2-5	CAISESGLAKGETQYF	TGTGCCATCAGTGAGTCGGGACTAGCGAAAGGAGAGACCCAGTACTTC
TRBV19	NA	TRBD2	TRBJ2-1	CASSIGQGTRGNEQFF	TGTGCCAGTAGTATAGGTCAGGGGACTAGAGGCAATGAGCAGTTCTTC